This T cell receptor (beta chain) was obtained from a study of control samples from healthy donors and cancer patients. Trimming left V 2 bases short and J 10 bases short, with 13 bases between. CDR3 length: 12 residues. Germline values: CDR1 GTSNPN, CDR2 SVGIG (reference sequence). This clone was observed a single time. The assay was immunoSEQ multiplex PCR, and TCRdb's table has in-frame clones only and misses some. Here the sample spans fewer than 200,000 clones, approximately 94% being singletons. Input material: blood. The V gene is TRBV30, the J gene TRBJ2-3; unclear D gene. The TCR sequence derives from a man under 40 in good health. CDR3 sequence (DNA): TGTGCCTGGAGTCGAATAGCTTCTCCGCAGTATTTT. Translation gives CAWSRIASPQYF.